These 21 T cell receptor beta chains were sequenced from one sample in a study of blood T cells in healthy people across ages. Primed by a sample-barcoded 5' primer and a J-beta primer mix, a second PCR proceeded for about 6 to 12 cycles. TCRdb redid the calling of the 5' RACE reads with MiXCR, one entry per CDR3 protein. Here the sample spans over 700,000 distinct CDR3 sequences, around a quarter being singletons. These records were also assigned to another study, of T cells of mothers and their children.

Sequencing was performed on blood. The receptors stem from a boy aged 5-17 years in good health.

The chain links TRBV12-3 or TRBV12-4 to TRBJ2-1; 8 nucleotides match TRBD2. The length of the CDR3 is 16 residues. After removal of 5 bases from V and 2 bases from J, the junction contained 8 bases not matched to a gene. The CDR3 reads CASSPWTSTPYNEQFF. In DNA, the CDR3 is TGTGCCAGCAGTCCCTGGACTAGCACCCCCTACAATGAGCAGTTCTTC.

This rearrangement joins TRBV5-1 to TRBJ2-7; tentatively, D is TRBD2 (5 bases). There are 15 residues in the CDR3. From germline, CDR1 is SGHRS and CDR2 YFSETQ. The germline V and J ends were trimmed by 2 bases and 3 bases, with 15 bases remaining between them. The CDR3: CASSFRGGENYEQYF. The CDR3 coding sequence is TGCGCCAGCAGCTTCCGTGGAGGAGAGAACTACGAGCAGTACTTC.

This chain uses TRBV20-1 with TRBJ2-5; D unresolved. The DNA end is a closer match to TRBJ2-7, so the J assignment may be wrong. This CDR3 is 13 amino acids long. Germline V lookup: CDR1 DFQATT, CDR2 SNEGSKA (reference sequence). The CDR3 protein is CSARVSETYEQYF. Here the CDR3 DNA reads TGCAGTGCTAGAGTATCAGAAACCTACGAGCAGTACTTC.

This clonotype turned up a few times. The chain has TRBV29-1 and TRBJ2-2; 9 bases map to TRBD2. The CDR3 runs to 16 residues. V lost 5 bases and J lost 7; bases outside the gene matches: 14. Germline lookup yields CDR1 SQVTM and CDR2 ANQGSEA. The CDR3 nucleotides are TGCAGCGTTTCTCCGTCGGGGCTAGCGGGGTTCGGGGAGCTGTTTTTT. Translation gives CSVSPSGLAGFGELFF.

The J gene is TRBJ2-3, the V gene TRBV19; no firm D call. V was pared by 7 bases and J by 2 bases, with 7 bases between. This CDR3 region has 12 residues. Per the germline V gene, CDR1 is LNHDA and CDR2 is SQIVND (reference sequence). Written as DNA, the CDR3 is TGTGCCAGTAACGGCGACACAGATACGCAGTATTTT. This sequence encodes CASNGDTDTQYF.

This clonotype occurred a few times. The chain carries TRBV29-1 and TRBJ2-5, with D unresolved. Trimming cost V 4 bases and J 5 bases, with 17 bases left between them. Per the germline V gene, CDR1 is SQVTM and CDR2 is ANQGSEA. This CDR3 contains 14 residues. CDR3 loop: CSVAGLVLTETQYF. For the CDR3, the DNA is TGCAGCGTTGCCGGCTTAGTGCTTACGGAGACCCAGTACTTC.

The table lists this clonotype with a few counts. V gene TRBV20-1 combines with J gene TRBJ2-3; 9 bases map to TRBD2. Germline assignment: CDR1 DFQATT and CDR2 SNEGSKA (reference sequence). The J segment lost 2 bases and the V segment lost 6 bases, leaving 6 bases of the junction unmatched. There are 14 residues in the CDR3. CDR3 nucleotides: TGCAGTGCCAGGAGCGGGGGGCTCACAGATACGCAGTATTTT. As protein: CSARSGGLTDTQYF.

V is TRBV7-9 and J is TRBJ2-7, with D tentatively TRBD1 (6 bases). This CDR3 region has 14 residues. Trimming stripped 5 bases from V and 2 bases from J, with 13 bases between. CDR1 SEHNR and CDR2 FQNEAQ come from the germline V gene (reference sequence). CDR3 in DNA: TGTGCCAGCAGCCCAAAAGACAGGACCTACGAGCAGTACTTC. Protein: CASSPKDRTYEQYF.

The chain has TRBV7-2 and TRBJ2-7; 7 bases align to TRBD2. V lost 6 bases to trimming and J lost 2 bases; unmatched junction nucleotides: 10. CDR3 length equals 15 residues. Germline V gene data show CDR1 as SGHTA and CDR2 as FQGNSA. The DNA of the CDR3 is TGTGCCAGCAGGTGGGACGGGCGGGGGACCTACGAGCAGTACTTC. It specifies CASRWDGRGTYEQYF.

The J gene is TRBJ2-1, the V gene TRBV12-3 or TRBV12-4; D not resolved. This CDR3 region has 14 residues. The V end lost 3 bases, the J end lost 8 bases, and 14 bases lay between the germline ends. The CDR3 sequence: CASSFRTSWDEQFF. The CDR3 nucleotides read TGTGCCAGCAGTTTCCGGACCTCCTGGGATGAGCAGTTCTTC.

This clonotype was detected only a few times. The rearrangement links TRBV4-3 to TRBJ1-1; D is perhaps TRBD1 (5 bases). The CDR3 is made up of 15 amino acids. Germline lookup yields CDR1 LGHNA and CDR2 YSLEER. Trimming removed 1 base at V and 0 bases at J, with 9 bases between. The CDR3 bases are TGCGCCAGCAGCCAAGGCCGGGGGATGAACACTGAAGCTTTCTTT. It translates to CASSQGRGMNTEAFF.

This clonotype was picked up a small number of times. J is TRBJ1-2 and V is TRBV15, with 8 bases fitting TRBD1. The length of the CDR3 is 17 residues. After removal of 0 bases from V and 0 bases from J, the junction contained 6 bases not matched to a gene. Germline V gene data show CDR1 as LNHNV and CDR2 as YYDKDF (reference sequence). The chain's CDR3 is CATSRDRGTGANYGYTF. CDR3 coding DNA: TGTGCCACCAGCAGAGATCGGGGGACAGGAGCTAACTATGGCTACACCTTC.

In its sample, this clonotype was seen many times. This chain links TRBV29-1 with TRBJ2-5, with D possibly being TRBD1 (5 bases). Germline lookup yields CDR1 SQVTM and CDR2 ANQGSEA. V lost 5 bases and J lost 4, with 14 bases in between. The CDR3 extends over 13 amino acids. The CDR3 coding sequence is TGCAGCGTTCAAATCAGGGATTCAGAGACCCAGTACTTC. It encodes CSVQIRDSETQYF.

The chain links TRBV6-5 to TRBJ2-5; 7 nucleotides match TRBD1. After removal of 0 bases from V and 5 bases from J, the junction contained 9 bases not matched to a gene. This CDR3 has 16 residues. Germline V gene lookup returns CDR1 MNHEY and CDR2 SVGAGI. The CDR3 loop reads CASSYSKQGPVETQYF. CDR3 sequence (DNA): TGTGCCAGCAGTTACTCTAAACAGGGGCCCGTGGAGACCCAGTACTTC.

This clonotype was counted a few times. The rearrangement joins TRBV7-9 to TRBJ1-5; 7 nucleotides agree with TRBD1. Germline CDR1 is SEHNR and CDR2 is FQNEAQ (reference sequence). The CDR3 is 15 amino acids. The junction had 10 bases not matched to a gene; V was cut back by 3 bases and J by 8 bases. The CDR3 reads CASSFPRDSRKPQHF. In DNA form, the CDR3 reads TGTGCCAGCAGCTTCCCCCGGGACAGTCGGAAGCCCCAGCATTTT.

This clonotype has more than one count but fewer than ten. This chain joins TRBV27 and TRBJ2-6; 10 bases fit TRBD1. Per germline, CDR1 MNHEY and CDR2 SMNVEV (reference sequence). J lost 0 bases, V lost 8 bases, and 7 bases had no gene match. This CDR3 has 17 amino acids. The CDR3 here is CASRPGTGASGANVLTF. The CDR3 nucleotides are TGTGCCAGCCGACCGGGGACAGGGGCCTCTGGGGCCAACGTCCTGACTTTC.

In its sample, this clonotype was seen a few times. The V call is TRBV24-1, the J call TRBJ1-2; maybe TRBD1 (6 bases). This CDR3 comprises 13 residues. Per germline, CDR1 KGHDR and CDR2 SFDVKD. V was pared by 3 bases and J by 4 bases, with 8 bases between. CDR3 loop: CATSDGQTYGYTF. The CDR3 nucleotides are TGTGCCACCAGTGATGGACAGACCTATGGCTACACCTTC.

This clonotype was seen more than once but under ten times. Mismatch with germline at one junction end may stem from a read error. The chain has TRBV7-9 and TRBJ2-5; unclear D gene. The germline V gene encodes CDR1 SEHNR and CDR2 FQNEAQ (reference sequence). The CDR3 is 11 amino acids. The CDR3 DNA reads as TGTGCCAGCAGCTTAGATCAGAGAATTGGGTTC. Its protein product is CASSLDQRIGF.

This clonotype was picked up a small number of times. CDR3 loop: CASSLANGAEAFF. DNA of the CDR3: TGTGCCAGCAGCTTGGCCAATGGGGCTGAAGCTTTCTTT. The chain employs TRBV5-8 and TRBJ1-1; D is uncertain. V was shortened by 0 bases and J by 6 bases, with 9 bases between the two germline ends. The CDR3 is 13 residues long. Germline V lookup: CDR1 SGHTS, CDR2 YDEGEE. The full variable domain, with the rest looked up from reference TRBV5-8 and TRBJ1-1, is EAGVTQSPTHLIKTRGQQATLRCSPISGHTSVYWYQQALGLGLQFLLWYDEGEERNRGNFPPRFSGRQFPNYSSELNVNALELEDSALYLCASSLANGAEAFFGQGTRLTVV.

This clonotype was seen more than once but under ten times. The chain has TRBV6-6 and TRBJ2-5; 7 positions match TRBD2. The CDR3 length is 16 residues. V was clipped by 4 bases and J by 2 bases; unmatched bases: 10. CDR1 and CDR2 (germline): MNHNY, SVGAGI (reference sequence). The CDR3 sequence is CASSSHRTSLQETQYF. The DNA for the CDR3 is TGTGCCAGCAGTTCTCACAGGACTAGTCTTCAAGAGACCCAGTACTTC.

This clonotype was seen only a few times. This sequence joins TRBV11-2 and TRBJ1-2; no reliable D call. The CDR3 has 15 residues. Trimming removed 2 bases at V and 3 bases at J, with 13 bases between. Looked up from germline, CDR1 is SGHAT and CDR2 is FQNNGV. This chain's CDR3 is CASSLNTGYHYGYTF. DNA for the CDR3: TGTGCCAGCAGCTTAAACACGGGCTACCACTATGGCTACACCTTC.